The subject of this entry is one T cell receptor beta chain. Data came from immunoSEQ multiplex PCR; TCRdb stores just in-frame clones and leaves some out. The table includes around 80,000 clones, 94% detected once. This record belongs to a study of T cell changes during pregnancy in multiple sclerosis. This CDR3 has 12 residues. Germline V CDR1 and CDR2: SGHAT, FQNNGV. V shed 5 bases and J 11 bases; nucleotides not matched to a gene: 5. The rearrangement links TRBV11-2 to TRBJ2-2; TRBD2 aligns across 7 bases. The clonotype originates from a female donor in good health, enrolled as a control in a pregnancy study. This sample comprised peripheral blood, obtained in the second trimester of pregnancy. The CDR3 here is CASSALAEELFF. The CDR3 DNA reads as TGTGCCAGCAGCGCTCTAGCGGAAGAGCTGTTTTTT.